These 7 T cell receptor beta chains came from one sample sequenced in a study of T cells after yellow fever vaccination. TCRdb re-analysed the 5' RACE reads in MiXCR, keeping a single row per CDR3 protein. Of 340,000 or so distinct CDR3 sequences in the sample, approximately 12% were seen once. Specimen: CD4+ T cells sorted from PBMCs, collected 15 days after the yellow fever booster vaccination. The receptors stem from a man between 18 and 35 years old who received the YFV17D yellow fever vaccine.

This clonotype was picked up a small number of times. V gene TRBV6-5 combines with J gene TRBJ2-3; D not resolved. The germline V gene has CDR1 MNHEY and CDR2 SVGAGI. The CDR3 is 13 amino acids. Trimming removed 8 bases from V and 2 bases from J, with 11 bases in between. DNA for the CDR3: TGTGCCAGCCAGGACGGTTACACAGATACGCAGTATTTT. Translated, it gives CASQDGYTDTQYF.

The chain couples TRBV7-3 to TRBJ2-5; 7 bases align to TRBD1. CDR1 and CDR2 from the germline V gene are SGHTA and FQGTGA. V was clipped by 3 bases and J by 4 bases; unmatched bases: 5. The CDR3 extends over 14 amino acids. The CDR3 sequence: CASSFTGAGETQYF. DNA of the CDR3: TGTGCCAGCAGCTTTACAGGGGCGGGAGAGACCCAGTACTTC.

Ten or more counts support this clonotype. The rearrangement uses TRBV7-2 and TRBJ2-5, with D possibly TRBD2 on 6 matching bases. The CDR3 has 14 residues. CDR1 and CDR2 from the germline V gene are SGHTA and FQGNSA. V was cut by 5 bases and J by 2 bases, with 12 bases left in between. The CDR3 region has the DNA TGTGCCAGCAGCCACCTGGGACTTCAAGAGACCCAGTACTTC. Its translation: CASSHLGLQETQYF.

Only a few counts were recorded for this clonotype. V and J are TRBV2 and TRBJ1-5; D gene unclear. CDR3 length: 13 amino acids. Trimming took 2 bases from V and 7 from J, leaving 9 bases between them. Germline lookup yields CDR1 SNHLY and CDR2 FYNNEI. DNA of the CDR3: TGTGCCAGCAGTGAACCCCGGAACCAGCCCCAGCATTTT. Its translation is CASSEPRNQPQHF.

This clonotype was found a few times. This sequence joins TRBV28 and TRBJ1-3; D gene ambiguous. Trimming removed 6 bases from V and 0 bases from J, with 12 bases in between. The CDR3 consists of 15 residues. Germline loops: CDR1 MDHEN, CDR2 SYDVKM. CDR3 sequence (DNA): TGTGCCAGCAGGCCCGAAACCTACTCTGGAAACACCATATATTTT. Its translation: CASRPETYSGNTIYF.

This chain connects TRBV20-1 to TRBJ2-3; 8 nucleotides agree with TRBD2. The CDR3 runs 14 residues. With V trimmed by 4 bases and J by 4 bases, 7 bases remained unmatched. Germline assignment: CDR1 DFQATT and CDR2 SNEGSKA (reference sequence). The CDR3 sequence is CSAIGGARADTQYF. CDR3 DNA: TGCAGTGCTATCGGGGGGGCCAGGGCAGATACGCAGTATTTT.

This rearrangement joins TRBV4-2 to TRBJ2-5; 9 nucleotides line up with TRBD2. Trimming at V came to 0 bases and at J to 4 bases, leaving 6 bases not matched to a gene. Per germline, CDR1 LGHNA and CDR2 YNFKEQ. This CDR3 has 16 amino acids. The CDR3 is CASSQDLAGDGETQYF. Written as DNA, the CDR3 is TGTGCCAGCAGCCAAGATTTAGCGGGGGATGGAGAGACCCAGTACTTC.